This TCR beta chain is drawn from a study of T-cell reconstitution after alpha-beta-depleted transplantation in children. Germline CDR1 is SGHRS and CDR2 is YFSETQ. CDR3 size: 15 residues. The J segment lost 2 bases and the V segment lost 4 bases, leaving 5 bases of the junction unmatched. TCRbeta library preparation incorporated unique molecular identifiers. Using its own MiXCR run on the PCR reads, TCRdb lists one record per CDR3 protein. This table holds hundreds of thousands of distinct CDR3 sequences, around 14% found once. Study outcomes and limitations: Newly made T cells mostly supplied T-cell counts and diversity one year after transplant. TCRbeta diversity was high at day 60 in some patients (a result of surviving recipient T cells and thymic progenitors). The origin of alpha-beta T cells about two months after transplant was reportedly several hundred expanded graft clones.

This clonotype was seen a handful of times. Its antigen remains unidentified. Source: PBMCs, taken before TCRalphabeta/CD19-depleted stem cell transplant. The chain carries TRBV5-1 and TRBJ2-7; 11 nucleotides line up with TRBD2. The sequence was collected from a girl aged 2 to 10 with congenital amegakaryocytic thrombocytopenia, due to receive a stem cell transplant. The CDR3 DNA is TGCGCCAGCAGCGTAAGACTAGCGGGACCCTACGAGCAGTACTTC. Its translation is CASSVRLAGPYEQYF.